One sample yielded the 3 T cell receptor beta chains listed below, sequenced in a study of metastatic and nonmetastatic thyroid tumors (dated by TCRdb to the early 2020s). No treatment had been received by any patient before thyroid surgery. Preparation of the library involved PCR. The sequencer listed for this sample is Illumina HiSeq 4000. TCRdb reran the public reads through fastp at Q25 and MiXCR, keeping productive beta chains. Counted in this sample were 8,000 to 9,000 clones; 20% to 30% of them appeared once. The top ten hold around 14% of the sample. The sequencing input was adjacent normal tissue. These receptors all come from a female donor with papillary thyroid cancer or a benign thyroid nodule (not recorded which). Some clones in this sample may be carry-over from other donors' samples.

The chain links TRBV28 to TRBJ2-7; D tentatively fits TRBD1 or TRBD2 (5 bases each). Germline V gives CDR1 MDHEN, CDR2 SYDVKM. V lost 7 bases and J 0 bases, leaving 13 bases between the germline ends. The CDR3 contains 14 residues. As DNA, the CDR3 is TGTGCCAGCACTCGGGACGGTCACTCCTACGAGCAGTACTTC. Protein sequence: CASTRDGHSYEQYF.

This clone came up a few times. V gene TRBV7-9 combines with J gene TRBJ1-2; perhaps TRBD1 as D (5 bases). V dropped 3 bases and J dropped 2 bases, with 10 bases sitting between them. The germline V gene has CDR1 SEHNR and CDR2 FQNEAQ (reference sequence). The CDR3 totals 14 residues. The CDR3 nucleotides are TGTGCCAGCAGCTTCCCGGGACTGAACTATGGCTACACCTTC. Its translation: CASSFPGLNYGYTF.

This clone was counted between two and nine times. The V and J genes are TRBV6-1 and TRBJ1-3, with a tentative D call TRBD1 (5 bases). Germline V CDR1 and CDR2: MNHNS, SASEGT. The CDR3 runs 14 residues. V was trimmed by 4 bases and J by 2 bases, leaving 9 bases between them. DNA of the CDR3: TGTGCCAGCAGTGCCGGGGGGACTGGAAACACCATATATTTT. Translating it yields CASSAGGTGNTIYF.